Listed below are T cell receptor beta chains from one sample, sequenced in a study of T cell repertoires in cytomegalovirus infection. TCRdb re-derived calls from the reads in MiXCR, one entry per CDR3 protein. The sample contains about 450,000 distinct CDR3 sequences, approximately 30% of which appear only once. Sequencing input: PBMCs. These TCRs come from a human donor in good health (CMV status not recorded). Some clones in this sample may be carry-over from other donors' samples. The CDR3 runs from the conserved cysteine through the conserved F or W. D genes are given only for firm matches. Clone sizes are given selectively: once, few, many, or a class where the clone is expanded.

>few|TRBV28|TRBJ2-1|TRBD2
CASPPSGGGYNEQFF
TGTGCCAGCCCGCCCTCGGGGGGGGGGTACAATGAGCAGTTCTTC
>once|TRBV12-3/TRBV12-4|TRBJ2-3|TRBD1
CASTGGTTDTQYF
TGTGCCAGCACAGGGGGTACCACAGATACGCAGTATTTT
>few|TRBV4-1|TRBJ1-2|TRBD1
CASSQNRQGARGYTF
TGCGCCAGCAGCCAAAATAGACAGGGGGCGCGTGGCTACACCTTC
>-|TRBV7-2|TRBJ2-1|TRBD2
CASTDIAGWGYNEQFF
TGTGCCAGCACCGATATAGCGGGGTGGGGCTACAATGAGCAGTTCTTC
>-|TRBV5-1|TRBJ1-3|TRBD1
CASSPFLRTGGPSGNTIYF
TGCGCCAGCAGCCCGTTTCTCCGGACAGGGGGCCCATCTGGAAACACCATATATTTT
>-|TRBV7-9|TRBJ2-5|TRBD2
CASSPGYSGGTQETQYF
TGTGCCAGCAGCCCAGGCTACAGCGGGGGGACTCAAGAGACCCAGTACTTC
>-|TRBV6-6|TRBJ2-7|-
CASSPESQGMLQYF
TGTGCCAGCAGTCCCGAAAGCCAGGGAATGTTACAGTACTTC
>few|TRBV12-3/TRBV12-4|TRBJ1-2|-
CASTWEGNYGYTF
TGTGCCAGCACCTGGGAGGGGAACTATGGCTACACCTTC
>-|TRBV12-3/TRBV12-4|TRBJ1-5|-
CASSFSDQPQHF
TGTGCCAGCAGTTTTTCGGATCAGCCCCAGCATTTT
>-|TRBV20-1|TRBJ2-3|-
CSARPSWGPDTSDTQYF
TGCAGTGCTAGACCTAGTTGGGGGCCCGACACATCAGATACGCAGTATTTT
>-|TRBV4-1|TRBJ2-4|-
CASSQEGPGAGKAKNIQYF
TGCGCCAGCAGCCAAGAAGGGCCGGGGGCAGGGAAAGCCAAAAACATTCAGTACTTC
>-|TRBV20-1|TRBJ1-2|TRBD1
CSAQGQGAGYGYTF
TGCAGTGCCCAAGGACAGGGGGCAGGCTATGGCTACACCTTC
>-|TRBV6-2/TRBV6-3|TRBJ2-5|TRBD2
CASGTNPYQETQYF
TGTGCCAGCGGGACTAACCCGTACCAAGAGACCCAGTACTTC
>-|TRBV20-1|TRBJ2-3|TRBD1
CSAPDREATDTQYF
TGCAGTGCACCGGACAGGGAAGCCACAGATACGCAGTATTTT
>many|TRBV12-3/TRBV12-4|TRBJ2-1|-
CASSLAPNEQFF
TGTGCCAGCAGTTTAGCCCCTAATGAGCAGTTCTTC
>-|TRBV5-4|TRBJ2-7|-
CASSSGLLYEQYF
TGTGCCAGCAGCTCCGGGTTGCTCTACGAGCAGTACTTC
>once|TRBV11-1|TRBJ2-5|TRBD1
CASRTGVGETQYF
TGTGCCAGCAGAACAGGGGTGGGGGAGACCCAGTACTTC
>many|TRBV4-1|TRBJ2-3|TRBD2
CASSQDPKRGGTDTQYF
TGCGCCAGCAGCCAAGATCCAAAGCGGGGAGGCACAGATACGCAGTATTTT
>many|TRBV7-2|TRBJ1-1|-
CASSLGQGGPSAFF
TGTGCCAGCAGCTTAGGGCAAGGGGGACCCAGCGCTTTCTTT
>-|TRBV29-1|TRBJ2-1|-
CSAERSYNEQFF
TGCAGCGCGGAGCGCTCCTACAATGAGCAGTTCTTC
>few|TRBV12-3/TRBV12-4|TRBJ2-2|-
CASKLSSTGELFF
TGTGCCAGCAAGTTGAGCTCCACCGGGGAGCTGTTTTTT
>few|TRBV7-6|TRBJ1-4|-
CASSLQGGGYPNEKLFF
TGTGCCAGCAGCTTACAAGGTGGCGGGTATCCTAATGAAAAACTGTTTTTT
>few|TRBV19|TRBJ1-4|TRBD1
CASSSLGGQGRLFF
TGTGCCAGTAGCTCCCTCGGTGGACAGGGGCGACTGTTTTTT
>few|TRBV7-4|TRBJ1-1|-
CASSFPPLGGTEAFF
TGTGCCAGCAGCTTCCCCCCATTAGGGGGTACTGAAGCTTTCTTT
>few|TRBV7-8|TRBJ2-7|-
CASSLVEDGYEQYF
TGTGCCAGCAGCTTAGTGGAGGACGGGTACGAGCAGTACTTC
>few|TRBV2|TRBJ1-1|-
CASSGQNEAFF
TGTGCCAGCAGTGGACAGAATGAAGCTTTCTTT
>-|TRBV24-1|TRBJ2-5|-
CATSERDIETQYF
TGTGCCACCAGTGAACGGGACATCGAGACCCAGTACTTC
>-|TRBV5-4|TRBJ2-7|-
CASSLVGSTYEQYF
TGTGCCAGCAGCTTGGTCGGCAGTACCTACGAGCAGTACTTC
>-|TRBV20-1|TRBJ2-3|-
CSARVGLSTDTQYF
TGCAGTGCTAGAGTAGGGCTGAGCACAGATACGCAGTATTTT
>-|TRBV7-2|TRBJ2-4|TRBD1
CASSPPLSGQGYSLAKNIQYF
TGTGCCAGCAGCCCGCCACTCTCAGGACAGGGATATTCACTAGCCAAAAACATTCAGTACTTC
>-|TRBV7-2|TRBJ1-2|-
CDSSPVSGVSYGYTF
TGTGACAGCAGCCCCGTTTCCGGTGTAAGCTATGGCTACACCTTC
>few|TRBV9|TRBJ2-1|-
CASSPRDKSYNEQFF
TGTGCCAGCAGCCCCCGGGACAAATCCTACAATGAGCAGTTCTTC
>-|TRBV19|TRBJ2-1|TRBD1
CASSIGPRFIRDRVYNEQFF
TGTGCCAGTAGTATAGGGCCAAGGTTTATCCGGGACAGAGTATACAATGAGCAGTTCTTC
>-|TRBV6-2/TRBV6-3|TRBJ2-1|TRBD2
CASSYRGGHDEQFF
TGTGCCAGCAGTTACCGGGGGGGGCACGATGAGCAGTTCTTC
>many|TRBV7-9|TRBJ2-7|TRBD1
CASSPGDSLYEQYF
TGTGCCAGCAGCCCAGGGGACAGTCTCTACGAGCAGTACTTC
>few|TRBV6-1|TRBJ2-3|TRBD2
CASRKELAGGLPDTQYF
TGTGCCAGCCGGAAAGAACTAGCGGGGGGGCTCCCAGATACGCAGTATTTT
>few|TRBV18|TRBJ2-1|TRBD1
CASSPDRDRNEQFF
TGTGCCAGCTCACCGGACCGGGACAGAAATGAGCAGTTCTTC
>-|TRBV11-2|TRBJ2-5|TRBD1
CASSTWDRAAGETQYF
TGTGCCAGCAGCACCTGGGACAGGGCCGCTGGAGAGACCCAGTACTTC